This T cell receptor (beta chain) was identified in a study of blood T cell repertoires in COVID-19 (dated by TCRdb to about 2020). In the study overall: Collaborator samples came from the United States, Italy and Spain and covered acute and convalescent phases of COVID-19. Subjects who had been exposed to COVID-19, were actively infected with it, or had recovered from it provided the deeply sampled blood TCRbeta repertoires that made up the dataset. Samples came from the ongoing ImmuneRACE study (first 160 participants) plus 1,254 subjects from 6 global collaborators. A de-identified subject ID, COVID-19 status, age in years and sex were almost always included in the sample metadata. The repertoires were released in a freely available public database intended as a resource for research on the immune response to SARS-CoV-2. The prospective study material was composed of cDNA or gDNA derived from T cells, B-cell-depleted T cells, or PBMCs. Where available, HLA class I and class II types were obtained from metadata supplied by the sample provider rather than from assay-based typing. Results the study describes overall, beyond this receptor: How much clinical and demographic metadata was included differed by source and by participant, and the metadata was provided uncurated.

At one collaborating source in Seattle, patients were enrolled during active infection and were followed longitudinally through the course of disease. The collaborating institutions used their own protocols to collect whole blood in K2EDTA tubes. For TCRbeta analysis, collaborator samples were shipped as frozen whole blood, as isolated PBMCs, or as DNA extracted from either sample type. TCRbeta CDR3 regions were amplified from genomic DNA using the immunoSEQ Assay, a bias-controlled multiplex PCR. The source study handled its data this way. The number of nucleated cells in each sample was estimated by amplification of reference gene primers within the assay. To quantify the absolute abundance of each unique TCRbeta CDR3 rearrangement, sequence reads were collapsed and filtered. For each sample, productive Simpson clonality was calculated as the square root of Simpson's diversity index over productive rearrangements. Entries here come from immuneACCESS through TCRdb and include only in-frame sequences with V and J called. Some clones fail to appear in such tables; in the studies checked, an unresolved V gene covers under half of the shortfall, and the cause of the remainder is unknown. Clone size and V and J calls were adopted from that table, with D and trimming inferred from the DNA. Recorded for this sample are under 200,000 clones; approximately 91% of them occurred a single time. Together, the top ten hold almost 5% of the sample.

Trimming at the junction amounts to 0 bases on V and 3 bases on J, and the germline ends lie 6 bases apart. CDR1 is given as KGHSH and CDR2 as LQKENI, both from the germline V gene. The CDR3 goes from the cysteine to the phenylalanine over 13 residues. The kept DNA is CDR3 alone, 39 bases in frame from the first base. About this clone itself: Its antigen target is currently unknown. One base away there is no much larger clone; base qualities are not given.

This receptor was taken from a man younger than 35 with COVID-19, enrolled during active disease. This sequence uses TRBV18 and TRBJ2-7, and possibly TRBD2, on 6 matching bases. The specimen was peripheral blood. The CDR3 amino acid sequence is: CASSPPGLYEQYF. Read as DNA, the sequence is TGTGCCAGCTCACCACCGGGACTCTACGAGCAGTACTTC.